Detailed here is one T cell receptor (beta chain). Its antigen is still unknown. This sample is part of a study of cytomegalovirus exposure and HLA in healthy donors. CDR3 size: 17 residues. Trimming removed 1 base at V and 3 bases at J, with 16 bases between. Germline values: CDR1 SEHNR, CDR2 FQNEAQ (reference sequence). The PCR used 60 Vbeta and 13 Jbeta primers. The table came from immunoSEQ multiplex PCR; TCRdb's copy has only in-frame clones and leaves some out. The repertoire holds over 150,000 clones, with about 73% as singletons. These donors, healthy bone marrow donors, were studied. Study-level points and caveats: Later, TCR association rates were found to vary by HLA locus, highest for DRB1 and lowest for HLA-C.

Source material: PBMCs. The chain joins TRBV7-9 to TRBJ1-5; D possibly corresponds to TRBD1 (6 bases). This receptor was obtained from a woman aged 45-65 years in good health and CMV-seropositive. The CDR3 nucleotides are TGTGCCAGCAGCTTAGGGTTTCAGGGACAACCCAATCAGCCCCAGCATTTT. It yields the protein CASSLGFQGQPNQPQHF.